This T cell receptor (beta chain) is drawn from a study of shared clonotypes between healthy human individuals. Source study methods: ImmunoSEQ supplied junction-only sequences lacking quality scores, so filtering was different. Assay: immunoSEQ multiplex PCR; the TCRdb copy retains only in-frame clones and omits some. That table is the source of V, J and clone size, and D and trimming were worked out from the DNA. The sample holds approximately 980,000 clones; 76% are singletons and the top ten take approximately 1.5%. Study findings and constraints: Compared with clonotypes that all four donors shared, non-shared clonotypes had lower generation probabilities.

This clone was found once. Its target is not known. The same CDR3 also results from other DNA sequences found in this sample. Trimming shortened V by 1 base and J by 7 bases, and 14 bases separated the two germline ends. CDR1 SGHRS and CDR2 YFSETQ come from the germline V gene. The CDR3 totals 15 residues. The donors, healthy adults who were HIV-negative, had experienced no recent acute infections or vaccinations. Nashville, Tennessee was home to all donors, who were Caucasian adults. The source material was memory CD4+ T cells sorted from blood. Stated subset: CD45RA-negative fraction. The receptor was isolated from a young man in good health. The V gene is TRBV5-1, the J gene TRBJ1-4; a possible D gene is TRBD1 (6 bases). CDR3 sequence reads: CASSLSGQGGEKLFF. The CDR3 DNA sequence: TGCGCCAGCAGCTTGTCGGGACAAGGGGGTGAAAAACTGTTTTTT.